A selection of T cell receptor beta chains follows, all from one sample in a study of shared T cell receptors in the human thymus. TCRdb's copy holds only in-frame clones and misses some; the assay was immunoSEQ multiplex PCR. The sample carries 700,000 to 750,000 clones, roughly 85% recorded once. A further study also used this sample, focusing on human thymus T cells.

The sample taken for sequencing was thymocytes. All receptors come from a girl less than two years old with a congenital heart defect. Both conserved end residues are part of each CDR3. The D gene is left open where the match is weak. Only part of the rows carry a size: once, few, many, or a class if the clone is expanded.

J | D | size | V | CDR3 | DNA
TRBJ1-1 | - | - | TRBV21-1 | CASSKEYREEEAFF | TGTGCCAGCAGCAAAGAGTACAGGGAAGAGGAAGCTTTCTTT
TRBJ1-2 | TRBD1 | - | TRBV19 | CASSIYYGGGTGEDGYTF | TGTGCCAGTAGTATTTATTATGGCGGGGGGACAGGGGAGGACGGCTACACCTTC
TRBJ2-1 | - | once | TRBV25-1 | CASSEYTRTNEQFF | TGTGCCAGCAGTGAGTATACCAGAACCAATGAGCAGTTCTTC
TRBJ1-2 | - | - | TRBV6-5 | CASGQGALNEWGYTF | TGTGCCAGCGGACAAGGGGCCCTTAATGAGTGGGGCTACACCTTC
TRBJ1-1 | - | - | TRBV6-1 | CATRTWTETNTEAFF | TGTGCCACGCGAACCTGGACAGAAACGAACACTGAAGCTTTCTTT
TRBJ1-2 | TRBD1 | - | TRBV10-3 | CAISPTTGPLNYGYTF | TGTGCCATCAGTCCCACGACAGGGCCCCTCAACTATGGCTACACCTTC
TRBJ2-7 | TRBD1 | - | TRBV7-2 | CASSSGTGPYEQYF | TGTGCCAGCAGCTCCGGGACAGGGCCCTACGAGCAGTACTTC
TRBJ2-7 | - | - | TRBV27 | CASSFVSRRGCEQYF | TGTGCCAGCAGTTTTGTCTCACGGAGGGGTTGCGAGCAGTACTTC
TRBJ2-7 | TRBD1 | - | TRBV6-1 | CASLSLQGAYEQYF | TGTGCCAGCCTTTCACTACAGGGGGCGTACGAGCAGTACTTC
TRBJ1-2 | TRBD1 | - | TRBV19 | CASSMRDRGDYGYTF | TGTGCCAGTAGTATGAGAGACAGGGGAGACTATGGCTACACCTTC
TRBJ1-2 | - | - | TRBV6-6 | CASSYSTGNYGYTF | TGTGCCAGCAGTTACTCAACAGGGAACTATGGCTACACCTTC
TRBJ2-7 | TRBD2 | - | TRBV7-2 | CASSLVAGNYEQYF | TGTGCCAGCAGCTTAGTAGCGGGGAACTACGAGCAGTACTTC
TRBJ2-7 | TRBD1 | - | TRBV7-2 | CASSFPRGLGTVHEQYF | TGTGCCAGCAGCTTCCCGAGGGGGCTCGGGACAGTCCACGAGCAGTACTTC
TRBJ2-5 | - | - | TRBV6-5 | CASSPCGGSRETQYF | TGTGCCAGCAGCCCCTGTGGGGGGAGCAGAGAGACCCAGTACTTC
TRBJ1-3 | - | few | TRBV4-1 | CASSQETAGNTIYF | TGCGCCAGCAGCCAAGAGACAGCAGGAAACACCATATATTTT
TRBJ2-5 | TRBD1 | once | TRBV5-5 | CASSPGQEIQETQYF | TGTGCCAGCAGCCCGGGACAGGAGATCCAAGAGACCCAGTACTTC
TRBJ1-6 | TRBD1 | - | TRBV4-3 | CASSQTGGWGSPLHF | TGCGCCAGCAGCCAAACAGGGGGCTGGGGTTCACCCCTCCACTTT
TRBJ1-1 | - | - | TRBV14 | CASSPLWVARAFF | TGTGCCAGCAGCCCCCTGTGGGTAGCTAGGGCTTTCTTT
TRBJ1-2 | - | - | TRBV6-5 | CASSYLRRTGGYGYTF | TGTGCCAGCAGTTACCTCCGACGGACCGGAGGGTATGGCTACACCTTC
TRBJ2-5 | TRBD2 | - | TRBV30 | CAWRTFGAGGGETQYF | TGTGCCTGGAGGACATTCGGTGCGGGGGGGGGAGAGACCCAGTACTTC
TRBJ1-4 | TRBD1 | - | TRBV5-1 | CASSPFPRGNEKLFF | TGCGCCAGCAGCCCGTTCCCCAGGGGGAATGAAAAACTGTTTTTT
TRBJ1-5 | TRBD1 | - | TRBV19 | CASSTSYQTGRPNQPQHF | TGTGCCAGTAGTACGTCCTACCAGACAGGGAGACCCAATCAGCCCCAGCATTTT
TRBJ1-1 | - | - | TRBV28 | CASRIDFPSPLNTEAFF | TGTGCCAGCAGGATTGACTTCCCGAGCCCCCTGAACACTGAAGCTTTCTTT
TRBJ2-5 | TRBD2 | - | TRBV7-3 | CASSPAGVETQYF | TGTGCCAGCAGCCCCGCGGGGGTTGAGACCCAGTACTTC
TRBJ1-2 | TRBD1 | - | TRBV5-6 | CASSIATQGQGDLNGYTF | TGTGCCAGCAGCATAGCAACCCAAGGACAGGGGGATTTGAATGGCTACACCTTC
TRBJ2-7 | TRBD1 | - | TRBV27 | CASSLGTGLTYEQYF | TGTGCCAGCAGTCTCGGGACAGGTCTTACCTACGAGCAGTACTTC
TRBJ2-6 | - | - | TRBV15 | CATSSVRVIGANVLTF | TGTGCCACCAGCAGCGTCAGGGTGATAGGGGCCAACGTCCTGACTTTC
TRBJ1-2 | TRBD1 | - | TRBV9 | CASGDQDRGASIYGYTF | TGTGCCAGCGGGGACCAAGACAGGGGGGCATCTATCTATGGCTACACCTTC
TRBJ2-7 | - | - | TRBV5-1 | CASSLDRPSSYEQYF | TGCGCCAGCAGCTTGGACCGTCCGAGCTCCTACGAGCAGTACTTC
TRBJ1-6 | - | few | TRBV27 | CASSLAFLSYNSPLHF | TGTGCCAGCAGTTTGGCCTTTCTCTCCTATAATTCACCCCTCCACTTT
TRBJ2-5 | TRBD2 | few | TRBV5-6 | CASSPRKGAGEYQETQYF | TGTGCCAGCAGCCCTAGAAAAGGAGCGGGGGAGTACCAAGAGACCCAGTACTTC
TRBJ2-7 | TRBD1 | - | TRBV6-1 | CASSDLQRDSSYEQYF | TGTGCCAGCAGTGACCTTCAGAGGGACAGCTCCTACGAGCAGTACTTC
TRBJ1-3 | TRBD1 | - | TRBV5-5 | CASRGHRGRGGNTIYF | TGTGCCAGCAGAGGGCACAGGGGGCGAGGTGGAAACACCATATATTTT
TRBJ1-2 | TRBD1 | - | TRBV4-1 | CASSQDCYRGVGYTF | TGCGCCAGCAGCCAAGATTGTTACAGGGGAGTAGGCTACACCTTC
TRBJ1-1 | - | once | TRBV5-1 | CASSFFTGLLNTEAFF | TGCGCCAGCAGCTTCTTCACAGGTCTCTTGAACACTGAAGCTTTCTTT
TRBJ2-5 | TRBD2 | once | TRBV28 | CASSLSGGLAGLGQETQYF | TGTGCCAGCAGTTTATCGGGGGGACTAGCGGGGTTAGGGCAAGAGACCCAGTACTTC
TRBJ1-6 | TRBD1 | - | TRBV6-5 | CASSVGQDSPLHF | TGTGCCAGCAGTGTTGGACAGGATTCACCCCTCCACTTT
TRBJ2-7 | - | - | TRBV27 | CASVYRIGGDKKIYEQYF | TGTGCCAGCGTTTATAGAATTGGTGGGGACAAGAAGATCTACGAGCAGTACTTC
TRBJ1-2 | - | once | TRBV6-5 | CASSYGQQENYGYTF | TGTGCCAGCAGTTACGGGCAACAGGAGAACTATGGCTACACCTTC